Below, 13 T cell receptor beta chains from the same sample are listed, as sequenced in a study of blood T cell repertoires in COVID-19. Data came from immunoSEQ multiplex PCR; TCRdb stores just in-frame clones and leaves some out. The repertoire consists of about 110,000 clones, with less than 85% occurring once and the leading ten covering around 3.5%. The sample comprised peripheral blood. These receptors all come from a woman of 80 years or more with acute or convalescent COVID-19.

The chain uses TRBV6-5 and TRBJ2-2, with D uncertain. The CDR3 contains 15 residues. The germline gives CDR1 MNHEY, CDR2 SVGAGI. The V end was cut by 10 bases, the J end by 1 base, with 16 bases between. In nucleotides, the CDR3 is TGTGCCACAACCGGTGTCCACGGGAACACCGGGGAGCTGTTTTTT. This gives the protein CATTGVHGNTGELFF.

The chain joins TRBV24-1 to TRBJ2-1; 7 nucleotides align to TRBD2. V dropped 6 bases and J dropped 5; count of bases not matched to a gene: 12. Germline CDR1 and CDR2: KGHDR and SFDVKD. The CDR3 is 16 amino acids. For the CDR3, the DNA is TGTGCCACCAGTAAGAGAGAGCCAGGGAGGGACAATGAGCAGTTCTTC. Translated: CATSKREPGRDNEQFF.

The chain recombines TRBV11-2 with TRBJ2-1; 9 positions agree with TRBD1. J lost 5 bases, V lost 5 bases, and 7 bases had no gene match. The CDR3 length is 15 residues. The germline V gene encodes CDR1 SGHAT and CDR2 FQNNGV. This CDR3 is CASSNRQGVNNEQFF. CDR3 sequence (DNA): TGTGCCAGCAGCAACCGACAGGGGGTGAACAATGAGCAGTTCTTC.

The chain combines TRBV7-8 with TRBJ2-1; TRBD2 matches 14 bases. The CDR3 has 16 residues. The junction had 8 bases not matched to a gene; V was cut back by 5 bases and J by 8 bases. The germline CDR1 and CDR2 sequences are SGHVS and FQNEAQ. The CDR3 reads CASSPGTSGSFDEQFF. CDR3 DNA: TGTGCCAGCAGCCCCGGGACTAGCGGGAGTTTTGATGAGCAGTTCTTC.

The chain is built from TRBV5-6 and TRBJ2-7, with D possibly TRBD2 on 6 matching bases. The germline gives CDR1 SGHDT, CDR2 YYEEEE. The CDR3 consists of 15 residues. V dropped 3 bases and J dropped 2 bases, with 15 bases sitting between them. For the CDR3, the DNA is TGTGCCAGCAGCTCAGCCTCCGGAGGGGCCTACGAGCAGTACTTC. The encoded protein is CASSSASGGAYEQYF. The entire variable domain, with the rest obtained from reference TRBV5-6 and TRBJ2-7, is as follows: DAGVTQSPTHLIKTRGQQVTLRCSPKSGHDTVSWYQQALGQGPQFIFQYYEEEERQRGNFPDRFSGHQFPNYSSELNVNALLLGDSALYLCASSSASGGAYEQYFGPGTRLTVT.

A note on this clone: This sample also contains other DNA sequences that code for the same CDR3. V and J are TRBV3-1 (or the pseudogene TRBV3-2) and TRBJ1-4; 7 positions match TRBD1. Per germline, CDR1 LGHDT and CDR2 YNNKEL (reference sequence). This CDR3 contains 14 residues. J gave up 8 bases and V 1 base, and 4 bases lay outside the gene matches. The CDR3 region has the DNA TGTGCCAGCAGCCAAGGACAGGGTAACGAAAAACTGTTTTTT. It codes for CASSQGQGNEKLFF.

Only one count was recorded for this clone. The chain has TRBV6-5 and TRBJ2-7; 8 bases line up with TRBD2. Trimming took 6 bases from V and 2 from J; bases not matched to a gene: 6. This CDR3 is 14 amino acids long. CDR1 MNHEY and CDR2 SVGAGI come from the germline V gene. This CDR3 reads CASSRTSGPYEQYF. The CDR3 DNA sequence: TGTGCCAGCAGCCGCACTAGCGGCCCCTACGAGCAGTACTTC.

V and J are TRBV5-1 and TRBJ2-7; TRBD2 agrees at 10 bases. This CDR3 contains 15 residues. Losses at the gene ends were 0 bases for V and 2 bases for J; bases not matched to a gene: 2. Germline loops: CDR1 SGHRS, CDR2 YFSETQ. DNA for the CDR3: TGCGCCAGCAGCTTGGTACTAGCGGGAACCTACGAGCAGTACTTC. Residues: CASSLVLAGTYEQYF.

J is TRBJ2-1 and V is TRBV28; TRBD1 agrees at 7 bases. Germline V lookup: CDR1 MDHEN, CDR2 SYDVKM. The V segment lost 4 bases and the J segment 4 bases; nucleotides outside the gene matches: 4. The CDR3 spans 14 residues. The CDR3 spells CASSSGGGYNEQFF. The CDR3 DNA follows: TGTGCCAGCAGTTCAGGGGGTGGGTACAATGAGCAGTTCTTC.

The chain carries TRBV7-2 and TRBJ1-2; 7 nucleotides line up with TRBD1. The CDR3 runs to 14 residues. The V segment lost 2 bases and the J segment 8 bases; nucleotides outside the gene matches: 8. The germline V gene encodes CDR1 SGHTA and CDR2 FQGNSA. CDR3 residues: CASSLTPGGQGYTF. In nucleotides, the CDR3 is TGTGCCAGCAGCTTAACGCCAGGGGGGCAAGGCTACACCTTC.

The genes are TRBV10-3 and TRBJ1-3; weak D call: TRBD1 (5 bases). CDR1 and CDR2 (germline): ENHRY, SYGVKD. The V end was cut by 3 bases, the J end by 4 bases, with 10 bases between. This CDR3 region has 14 residues. CDR3 DNA sequence: TGTGCCATCAGTGACGTCAGGGTCGGAAACACCATATATTTT. The encoded protein is CAISDVRVGNTIYF.

V gene TRBV6-5 combines with J gene TRBJ1-1; no clear D gene. The germline V gene has CDR1 MNHEY and CDR2 SVGAGI. V was pared by 0 bases and J by 4 bases, with 6 bases between. CDR3 length: 13 amino acids. The CDR3 sequence is CASSYSAGTEAFF. CDR3 in DNA: TGTGCCAGCAGTTACTCAGCGGGCACTGAAGCTTTCTTT.

This clone has just a few counts. The chain's CDR3 is CASSRQTGTGVADTQYF. The CDR3 coding sequence is TGTGCCAGCTCACGACAGACCGGGACAGGGGTCGCAGATACGCAGTATTTT. The chain recombines TRBV18 with TRBJ2-3; 10 bases are shared with TRBD1. CDR3 size: 17 residues. Trimming removed 4 bases from V and 4 bases from J; junction bases left unmatched: 11. CDR1 and CDR2 from the germline V gene are KGHSH and LQKENI.